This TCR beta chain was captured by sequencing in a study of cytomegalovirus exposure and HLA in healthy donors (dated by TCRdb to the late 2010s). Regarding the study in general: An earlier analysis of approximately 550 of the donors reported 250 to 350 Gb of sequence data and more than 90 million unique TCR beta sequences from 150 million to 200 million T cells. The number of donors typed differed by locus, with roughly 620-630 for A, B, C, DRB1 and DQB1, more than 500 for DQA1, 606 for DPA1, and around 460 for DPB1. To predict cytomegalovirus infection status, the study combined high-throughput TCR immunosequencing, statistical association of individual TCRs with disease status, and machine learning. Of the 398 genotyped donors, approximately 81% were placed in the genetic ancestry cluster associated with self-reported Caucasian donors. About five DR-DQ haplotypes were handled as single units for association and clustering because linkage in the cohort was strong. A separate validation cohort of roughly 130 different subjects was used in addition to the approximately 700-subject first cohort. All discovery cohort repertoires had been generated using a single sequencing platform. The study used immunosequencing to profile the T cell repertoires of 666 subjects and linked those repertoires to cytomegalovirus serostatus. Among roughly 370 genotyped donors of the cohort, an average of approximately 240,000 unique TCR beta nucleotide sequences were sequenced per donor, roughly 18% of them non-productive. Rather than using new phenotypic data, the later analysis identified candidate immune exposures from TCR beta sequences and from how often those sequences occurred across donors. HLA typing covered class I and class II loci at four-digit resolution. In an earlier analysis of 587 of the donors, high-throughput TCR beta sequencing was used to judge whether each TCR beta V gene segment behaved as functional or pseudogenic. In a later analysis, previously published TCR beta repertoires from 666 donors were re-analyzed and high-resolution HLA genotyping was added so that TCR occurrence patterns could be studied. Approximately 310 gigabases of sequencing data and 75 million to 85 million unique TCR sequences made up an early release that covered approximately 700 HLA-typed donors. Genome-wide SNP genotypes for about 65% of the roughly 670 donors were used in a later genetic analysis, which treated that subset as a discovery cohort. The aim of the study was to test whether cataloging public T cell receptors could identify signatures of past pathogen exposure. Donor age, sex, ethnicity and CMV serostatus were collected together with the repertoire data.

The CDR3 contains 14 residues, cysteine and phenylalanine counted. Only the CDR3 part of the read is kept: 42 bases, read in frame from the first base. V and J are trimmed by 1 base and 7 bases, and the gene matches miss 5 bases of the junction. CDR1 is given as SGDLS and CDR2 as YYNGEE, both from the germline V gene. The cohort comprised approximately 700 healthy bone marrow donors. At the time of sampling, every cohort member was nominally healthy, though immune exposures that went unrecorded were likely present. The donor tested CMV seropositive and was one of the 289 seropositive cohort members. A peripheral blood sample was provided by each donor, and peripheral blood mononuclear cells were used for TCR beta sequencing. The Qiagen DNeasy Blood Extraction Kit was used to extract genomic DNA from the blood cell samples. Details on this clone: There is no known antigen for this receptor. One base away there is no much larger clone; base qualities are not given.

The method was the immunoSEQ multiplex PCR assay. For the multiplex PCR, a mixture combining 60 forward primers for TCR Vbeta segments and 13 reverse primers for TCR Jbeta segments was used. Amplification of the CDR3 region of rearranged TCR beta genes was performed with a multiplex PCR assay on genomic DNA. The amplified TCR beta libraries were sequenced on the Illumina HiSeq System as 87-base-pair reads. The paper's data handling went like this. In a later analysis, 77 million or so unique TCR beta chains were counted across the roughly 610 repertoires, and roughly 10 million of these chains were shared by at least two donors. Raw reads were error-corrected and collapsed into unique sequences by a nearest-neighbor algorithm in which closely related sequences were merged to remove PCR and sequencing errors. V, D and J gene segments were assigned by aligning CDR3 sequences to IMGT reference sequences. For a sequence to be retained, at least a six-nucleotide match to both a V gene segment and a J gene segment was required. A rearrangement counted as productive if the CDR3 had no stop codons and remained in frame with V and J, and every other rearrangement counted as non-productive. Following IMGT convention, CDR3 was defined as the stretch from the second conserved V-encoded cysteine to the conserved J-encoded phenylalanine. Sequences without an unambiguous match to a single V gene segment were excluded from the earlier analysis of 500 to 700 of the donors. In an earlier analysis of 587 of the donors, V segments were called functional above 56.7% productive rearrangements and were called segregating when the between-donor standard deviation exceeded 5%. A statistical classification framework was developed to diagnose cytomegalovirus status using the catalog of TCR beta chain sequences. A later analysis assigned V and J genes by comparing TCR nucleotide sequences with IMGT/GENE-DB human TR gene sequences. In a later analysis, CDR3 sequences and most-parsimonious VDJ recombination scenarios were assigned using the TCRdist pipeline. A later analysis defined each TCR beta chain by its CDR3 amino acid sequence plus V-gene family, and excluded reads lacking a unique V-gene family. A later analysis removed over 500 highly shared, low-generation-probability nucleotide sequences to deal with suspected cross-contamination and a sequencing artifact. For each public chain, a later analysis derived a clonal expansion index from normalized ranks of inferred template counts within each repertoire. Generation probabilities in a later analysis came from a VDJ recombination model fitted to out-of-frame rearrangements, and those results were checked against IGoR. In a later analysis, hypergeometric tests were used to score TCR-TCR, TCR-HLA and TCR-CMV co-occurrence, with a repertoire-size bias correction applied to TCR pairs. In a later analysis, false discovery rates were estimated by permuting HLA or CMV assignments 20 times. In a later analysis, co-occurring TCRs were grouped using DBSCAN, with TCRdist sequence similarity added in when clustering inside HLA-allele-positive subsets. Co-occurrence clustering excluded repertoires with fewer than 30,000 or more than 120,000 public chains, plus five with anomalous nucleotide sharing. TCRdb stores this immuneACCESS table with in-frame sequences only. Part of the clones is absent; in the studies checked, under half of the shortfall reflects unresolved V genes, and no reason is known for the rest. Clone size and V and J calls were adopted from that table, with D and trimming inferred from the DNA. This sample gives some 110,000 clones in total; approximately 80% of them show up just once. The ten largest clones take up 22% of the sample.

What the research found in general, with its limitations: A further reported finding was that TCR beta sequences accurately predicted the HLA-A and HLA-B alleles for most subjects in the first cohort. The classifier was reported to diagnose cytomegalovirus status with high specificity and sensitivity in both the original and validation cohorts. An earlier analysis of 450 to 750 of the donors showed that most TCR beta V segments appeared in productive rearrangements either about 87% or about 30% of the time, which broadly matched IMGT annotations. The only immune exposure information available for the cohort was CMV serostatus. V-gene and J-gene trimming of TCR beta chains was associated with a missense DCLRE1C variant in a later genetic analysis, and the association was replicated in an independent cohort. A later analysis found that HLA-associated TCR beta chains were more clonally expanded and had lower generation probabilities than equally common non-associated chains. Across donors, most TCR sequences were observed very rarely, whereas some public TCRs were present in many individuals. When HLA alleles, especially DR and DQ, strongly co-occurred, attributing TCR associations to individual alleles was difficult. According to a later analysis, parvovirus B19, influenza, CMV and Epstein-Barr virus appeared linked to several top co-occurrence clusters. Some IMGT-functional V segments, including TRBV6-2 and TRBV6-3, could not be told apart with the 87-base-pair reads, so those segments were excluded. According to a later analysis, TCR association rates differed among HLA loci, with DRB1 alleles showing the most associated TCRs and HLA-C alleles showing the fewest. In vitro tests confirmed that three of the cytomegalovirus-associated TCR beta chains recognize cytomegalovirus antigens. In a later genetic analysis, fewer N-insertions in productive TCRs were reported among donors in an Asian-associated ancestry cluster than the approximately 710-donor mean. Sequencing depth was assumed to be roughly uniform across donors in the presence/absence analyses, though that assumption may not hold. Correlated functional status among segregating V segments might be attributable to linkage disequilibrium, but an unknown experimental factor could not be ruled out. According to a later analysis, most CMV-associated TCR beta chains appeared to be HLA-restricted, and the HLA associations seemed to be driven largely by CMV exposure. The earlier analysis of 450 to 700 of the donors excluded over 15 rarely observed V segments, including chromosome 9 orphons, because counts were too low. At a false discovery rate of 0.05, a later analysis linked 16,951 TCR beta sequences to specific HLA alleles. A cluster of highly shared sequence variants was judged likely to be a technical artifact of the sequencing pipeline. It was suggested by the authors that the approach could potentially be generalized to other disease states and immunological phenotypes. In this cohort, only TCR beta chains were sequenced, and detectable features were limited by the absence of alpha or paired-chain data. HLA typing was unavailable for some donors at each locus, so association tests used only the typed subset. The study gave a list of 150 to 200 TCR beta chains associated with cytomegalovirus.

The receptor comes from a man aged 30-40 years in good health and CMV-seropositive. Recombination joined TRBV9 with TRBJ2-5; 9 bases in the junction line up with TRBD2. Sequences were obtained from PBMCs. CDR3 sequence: CASSVTSGLGTQYF. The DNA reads TGTGCCAGCAGCGTAACTAGCGGGCTCGGGACCCAGTACTTC.